A selection of T cell receptor beta chains follows, all from one sample in a study of control samples from healthy donors and cancer patients. Using immunoSEQ multiplex PCR, the repertoire was profiled, and TCRdb retains in-frame clones only, with some absent. The top ten clones hold over 6.5% of a sample with under 150,000 clones, around nine tenths of them seen once. Sample: blood. These receptor sequences come from a man aged 35 to 55 in good health. The CDR3 runs from the conserved cysteine through the conserved F or W. The order of the fields is D gene, J gene, clone size, V gene, CDR3 DNA, CDR3 protein. A D gene is named only where the DNA matches it firmly. Clone size, where shown, is once, few, many, or a class for clones that have expanded.

d_gene: -
j_gene: TRBJ1-6
abundance: few
v_gene: TRBV6-5
CDR3nt: TGTGCCAGCAGTTACCAGGGGCTAGCGAATTCACCCCTCCACTTT
CDR3aa: CASSYQGLANSPLHF

d_gene: -
j_gene: TRBJ1-2
abundance: -
v_gene: TRBV7-9
CDR3nt: TGTGCCAGCAGCCCCTCCCCTAACTATGGCTACACCTTC
CDR3aa: CASSPSPNYGYTF

d_gene: -
j_gene: TRBJ1-4
abundance: -
v_gene: TRBV7-6
CDR3nt: TGTGCCAGCAGCTTAGTGGCGGGTTTTCGGGGGGATGAAAAACTGTTTTTT
CDR3aa: CASSLVAGFRGDEKLFF

d_gene: -
j_gene: TRBJ1-1
abundance: -
v_gene: TRBV30
CDR3nt: TGTGCCTGGGAGTTACGCCCGAACACTGAAGCTTTCTTT
CDR3aa: CAWELRPNTEAFF

d_gene: -
j_gene: TRBJ2-2
abundance: -
v_gene: TRBV5-8
CDR3nt: TGTGCCAGCACCCTGATGCGAACCGGGGAGCTGTTTTTT
CDR3aa: CASTLMRTGELFF

d_gene: TRBD1
j_gene: TRBJ1-2
abundance: -
v_gene: TRBV19
CDR3nt: TGTGCCAGTAGGACGGGACAGGGCAACTATGGCTACACCTTC
CDR3aa: CASRTGQGNYGYTF

d_gene: -
j_gene: TRBJ1-1
abundance: -
v_gene: TRBV18
CDR3nt: TGTGCCAGCTCACCGTTCGGATTGAACACTGAAGCTTTCTTT
CDR3aa: CASSPFGLNTEAFF

d_gene: TRBD2
j_gene: TRBJ2-5
abundance: -
v_gene: TRBV3-1/TRBV3-2
CDR3nt: TGTGCCAGCAGCCAAGAAGGCCTAGCGGGGGGGGATCAGTACTTC
CDR3aa: CASSQEGLAGGDQYF

d_gene: -
j_gene: TRBJ2-7
abundance: -
v_gene: TRBV13
CDR3nt: TGTGCCAGCAGCGGAACGGACGGATCCTACGAGCAGTACTTC
CDR3aa: CASSGTDGSYEQYF

d_gene: TRBD1
j_gene: TRBJ1-2
abundance: few
v_gene: TRBV4-3
CDR3nt: TGCGCCAGCAGCCAGGGCAGGGGGCTTTATGGCTACACCTTC
CDR3aa: CASSQGRGLYGYTF

d_gene: TRBD2
j_gene: TRBJ2-5
abundance: -
v_gene: TRBV3-1/TRBV3-2
CDR3nt: TGTGCCAGCAGCCAAGTACATAGCGGGGGGCGGGAGACCCAGTACTTC
CDR3aa: CASSQVHSGGRETQYF

d_gene: -
j_gene: TRBJ2-2
abundance: -
v_gene: TRBV9
CDR3nt: TGTGCCAGCAGCGTAGGTGGGGGGCGCACCGGGGAGCTGTTTTTT
CDR3aa: CASSVGGGRTGELFF

d_gene: -
j_gene: TRBJ1-2
abundance: once
v_gene: TRBV6-5
CDR3nt: TGTGCCAGCAGTTACCTGACAGGACCCTCCTATGGCTACACCTTC
CDR3aa: CASSYLTGPSYGYTF

d_gene: TRBD2
j_gene: TRBJ2-3
abundance: -
v_gene: TRBV7-2
CDR3nt: TGTGCCAGCAGCTTAGCGGGGGGGGGAGATACGCAGTATTTT
CDR3aa: CASSLAGGGDTQYF

d_gene: TRBD1
j_gene: TRBJ1-6
abundance: -
v_gene: TRBV5-1
CDR3nt: TGCGCCAGCAGCTTCCGCCCTGGGACAGGGGACAATTCACCCCTCCACTTT
CDR3aa: CASSFRPGTGDNSPLHF

d_gene: TRBD2
j_gene: TRBJ2-1
abundance: -
v_gene: TRBV5-1
CDR3nt: TGCGCCAGCAGATATCTAGCGGGGGGGCCGGATGAGCAGTTCTTC
CDR3aa: CASRYLAGGPDEQFF

d_gene: TRBD2
j_gene: TRBJ2-4
abundance: -
v_gene: TRBV2
CDR3nt: TGTGCCAGCATGGGAGAGCGGGGAGTCAAAAACATTCAGTACTTC
CDR3aa: CASMGERGVKNIQYF

d_gene: -
j_gene: TRBJ2-3
abundance: -
v_gene: TRBV5-6
CDR3nt: TGTGCCAGCAGCTTGGGGGGACGCTTAGCCTATACGCAGTATTTT
CDR3aa: CASSLGGRLAYTQYF

d_gene: TRBD1
j_gene: TRBJ1-5
abundance: -
v_gene: TRBV19
CDR3nt: TGTGCCAGTAGTATCGACACAGGGGGGGATAGCAATCAGCCCCAGCATTTT
CDR3aa: CASSIDTGGDSNQPQHF

d_gene: -
j_gene: TRBJ1-5
abundance: -
v_gene: TRBV24-1
CDR3nt: TGTGCCACCAGTGATGGGCAGGGCCTCAATCAGCCCCAGCATTTT
CDR3aa: CATSDGQGLNQPQHF

d_gene: -
j_gene: TRBJ1-5
abundance: -
v_gene: TRBV24-1
CDR3nt: TGTGCCCCGATCGTCCTAGCGACAGGTGATCAGCCCCAGCATTTT
CDR3aa: CAPIVLATGDQPQHF

d_gene: TRBD2
j_gene: TRBJ2-1
abundance: -
v_gene: TRBV5-6
CDR3nt: TGTGCCAGCAGCACTGGACTAGCGGGGGTATTCGGTGAGCAGTTCTTC
CDR3aa: CASSTGLAGVFGEQFF

d_gene: -
j_gene: TRBJ1-5
abundance: -
v_gene: TRBV6-2/TRBV6-3
CDR3nt: TGTGCCAGCAGTTCCGTAAATCCTACTACAATTCCCCGATCCGGCAATCAGCCCCAGCATTTT
CDR3aa: CASSSVNPTTIPRSGNQPQHF

d_gene: TRBD1
j_gene: TRBJ2-5
abundance: few
v_gene: TRBV5-8
CDR3nt: TGTGCCAGCAGCGAGGACAGGGGGAAGGAGACCCAGTACTTC
CDR3aa: CASSEDRGKETQYF

d_gene: TRBD1
j_gene: TRBJ1-2
abundance: -
v_gene: TRBV4-3
CDR3nt: TGCGCCAGCAGCCAAGATCCGGGACAGGGTCATGGCTACACCTTC
CDR3aa: CASSQDPGQGHGYTF

d_gene: -
j_gene: TRBJ1-4
abundance: -
v_gene: TRBV24-1
CDR3nt: TGTGCCACACAATCGCCGGCGGTCGCAACTAATGAAAAACTGTTTTTT
CDR3aa: CATQSPAVATNEKLFF

d_gene: -
j_gene: TRBJ1-4
abundance: -
v_gene: TRBV6-5
CDR3nt: TGTGCCAGCAGTTACCAAGGAGACGGTGAAAAACTGTTTTTT
CDR3aa: CASSYQGDGEKLFF

d_gene: -
j_gene: TRBJ2-7
abundance: -
v_gene: TRBV28
CDR3nt: TGTGCCAGCAGTTTATCTGCCCTTGTCGAGCAGTACTTC
CDR3aa: CASSLSALVEQYF

d_gene: -
j_gene: TRBJ1-1
abundance: once
v_gene: TRBV5-1
CDR3nt: TGCGCCAGGAGAACAATGGGGGGAGACGACACTGAAGCTTTCTTT
CDR3aa: CARRTMGGDDTEAFF

d_gene: -
j_gene: TRBJ1-3
abundance: few
v_gene: TRBV11-2
CDR3nt: TGTGCCAGCAGCGCGGCAGGGATGGGAAACACCATATATTTT
CDR3aa: CASSAAGMGNTIYF

d_gene: TRBD1
j_gene: TRBJ1-4
abundance: -
v_gene: TRBV29-1
CDR3nt: TGCAGCGTCGCGACGACAGGGAACGAAAAACTGTTTTTT
CDR3aa: CSVATTGNEKLFF

d_gene: -
j_gene: TRBJ1-5
abundance: -
v_gene: TRBV5-1
CDR3nt: TGCGCCAGCAGCTTGTGGGGGGCACAGCCCCAGCATTTT
CDR3aa: CASSLWGAQPQHF

d_gene: TRBD2
j_gene: TRBJ2-5
abundance: -
v_gene: TRBV5-8
CDR3nt: TGTGCCAGATCTAATTCGGCGGGGGTGATCCAAGAGACCCAGTACTTC
CDR3aa: CARSNSAGVIQETQYF

d_gene: -
j_gene: TRBJ2-7
abundance: few
v_gene: TRBV3-1/TRBV3-2
CDR3nt: TGTGCCAGCAGCCAATCTCACGAGCAGTACTTC
CDR3aa: CASSQSHEQYF

d_gene: -
j_gene: TRBJ1-4
abundance: -
v_gene: TRBV7-9
CDR3nt: TGTGCCAGCCCTAATGCAACTAATGAAAAACTGTTTTTT
CDR3aa: CASPNATNEKLFF

d_gene: TRBD1
j_gene: TRBJ2-3
abundance: -
v_gene: TRBV24-1
CDR3nt: TGTGCCACCAGTGCCAACCGGGACAGGGGCACAGATACGCAGTATTTT
CDR3aa: CATSANRDRGTDTQYF

d_gene: -
j_gene: TRBJ2-5
abundance: -
v_gene: TRBV15
CDR3nt: TGTGCCACCAGCCGCCAGGGTGTTAGGGAGACCCAGTACTTC
CDR3aa: CATSRQGVRETQYF

d_gene: -
j_gene: TRBJ1-2
abundance: -
v_gene: TRBV7-8
CDR3nt: TGTGCCAGCAGCTTACAACAGAACTATGGCTACACCTTC
CDR3aa: CASSLQQNYGYTF

d_gene: -
j_gene: TRBJ2-6
abundance: -
v_gene: TRBV4-1
CDR3nt: TGCGCCAGCAGCCAAAGGCCAGGGGAAGTTCCTGGGGCCAACGTCCTGACTTTC
CDR3aa: CASSQRPGEVPGANVLTF